One sample yielded the 2 T cell receptor beta chains listed below, sequenced in a study. TCRdb processed the RT-PCR reads anew with MiXCR; each CDR3 protein has one entry. The sample has more than 600,000 distinct CDR3 sequences, 13% to 15% seen once; the top ten hold about 3.9%. Specimen: memory CD4+ T cells from blood. Source of these receptors: a female donor in good health, serving as a healthy control.

The count of this clonotype is one. Written as DNA, the CDR3 is TGTGCCAGTAGCTCCCCTTCGCGGGGGCCGAGCAATGAGCAGTTCTTC. It specifies CASSSPSRGPSNEQFF. J is TRBJ2-1 and V is TRBV19; TRBD2 is a possible D gene (7 bases). The CDR3 covers 16 residues. Trimming pared 6 bases from V and 6 bases from J, leaving 21 bases between. Germline lookup yields CDR1 LNHDA and CDR2 SQIVND (reference sequence).

This clonotype was counted ten times or more. The chain employs TRBV7-2 and TRBJ2-6; no firm D call. Germline V gene sequence: CDR1 SGHTA, CDR2 FQGNSA. This CDR3 region has 17 residues. The V gene lost 3 bases and the J gene lost 1 base, with 13 bases spanning the gap. The CDR3 is CASSFRGRLSGANVLTF. DNA of the CDR3: TGTGCCAGCAGCTTCAGAGGACGGTTATCTGGGGCCAACGTCCTGACTTTC.